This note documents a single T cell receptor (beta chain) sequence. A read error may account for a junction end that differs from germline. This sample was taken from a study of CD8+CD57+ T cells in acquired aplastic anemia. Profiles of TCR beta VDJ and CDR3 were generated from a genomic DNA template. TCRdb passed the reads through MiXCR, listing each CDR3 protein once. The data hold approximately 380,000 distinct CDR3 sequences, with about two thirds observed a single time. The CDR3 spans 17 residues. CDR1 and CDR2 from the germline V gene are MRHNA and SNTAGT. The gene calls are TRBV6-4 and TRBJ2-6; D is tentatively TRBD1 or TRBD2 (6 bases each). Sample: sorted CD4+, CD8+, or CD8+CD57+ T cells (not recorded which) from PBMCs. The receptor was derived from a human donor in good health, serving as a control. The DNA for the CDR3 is TGTGCCAGCAACCAAGACCGGGGGCATGGCTGGGCCAACGTCCTGGCTTTC. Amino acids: CASNQDRGHGWANVLAF.